These 15 T cell receptor beta chains originate from one sample sequenced in a study of neurological immune-mediated disorders. TCRdb re-derived calls from the 5' RACE reads in MiXCR, one entry per CDR3 protein. Of tens of thousands of distinct CDR3 sequences in the sample, 3% to 4% were seen once. Sequences were obtained from PBMCs. These receptors came from a man aged 25-45 years with multiple sclerosis.

This clonotype was recorded many times. The CDR3 nucleotides read TGTGCCAGCAGTCCCGCCCCCCCTGCTAGGTATTTT. Protein sequence: CASSPAPPARYF. J is TRBJ2-3 and V is TRBV12-3 or TRBV12-4, with D unclear. The V end lost 5 bases, the J end lost 14 bases, and 17 bases lay between the germline ends. The CDR3 length is 12 residues.

This chain uses TRBV7-9 with TRBJ1-2; TRBD1 matches 7 bases. Losses at the gene ends were 1 base for V and 7 bases for J; bases not matched to a gene: 6. The CDR3 is made up of 14 amino acids. Germline V gene data show CDR1 as SEHNR and CDR2 as FQNEAQ (reference sequence). The CDR3 DNA follows: TGTGCCAGCAGCTTAGATCTAACAGGGGTTGGCTACACCTTC. It specifies CASSLDLTGVGYTF.

This clonotype came up many times. This sequence joins TRBV6-5 and TRBJ2-5; TRBD1 aligns across 10 bases. Germline V lookup: CDR1 MNHEY, CDR2 SVGAGI. The length of the CDR3 is 14 residues. Losses at the gene ends were 6 bases for V and 4 bases for J; bases not matched to a gene: 5. CDR3 nucleotide sequence: TGTGCCAGCAGCCCCGGACAGGGGGTAGAGACCCAGTACTTC. Protein sequence: CASSPGQGVETQYF.

This clonotype was found a few times. The chain links TRBV5-1 to TRBJ2-2; D perhaps matches TRBD2 (6 bases). The V end was cut by 0 bases, the J end by 5 bases, with 11 bases between. Germline lookup yields CDR1 SGHRS and CDR2 YFSETQ. The CDR3 is 15 residues long. CDR3 loop: CASSLGLVTTGELFF. CDR3 DNA sequence: TGCGCCAGCAGCTTGGGACTAGTTACTACCGGGGAGCTGTTTTTT.

The V gene is TRBV20-1, the J gene TRBJ1-6; the match to TRBD1 covers 10 bases. The junction had 3 bases not matched to a gene; V was cut back by 6 bases and J by 7 bases. The CDR3 loop spans 13 amino acids. The V gene's germline CDR1 is DFQATT and CDR2 SNEGSKA (reference sequence). DNA of the CDR3: TGCAGTGCGCAGGGACAGGGGAATTCACCCCTCCACTTT. Translation gives CSAQGQGNSPLHF.

This clonotype was counted at least ten times. J is TRBJ2-2 and V is TRBV6-5; D is undetermined. The CDR3 loop spans 14 amino acids. Trimming cost V 5 bases and J 4 bases, with 11 bases left between them. Germline lookup yields CDR1 MNHEY and CDR2 SVGAGI. Here the CDR3 reads CASSPWVFTGELFF. In nucleotides, the CDR3 is TGTGCCAGCAGTCCCTGGGTCTTCACCGGGGAGCTGTTTTTT.

In this sample, this clonotype turned up many times. The rearrangement joins TRBV7-9 to TRBJ2-3, with D possibly matching TRBD1 (5 bases). The V and J ends lost 5 bases and 2 bases respectively, with 14 bases between them. The CDR3 sequence is 15 residues long. CDR1 is SEHNR, CDR2 FQNEAQ, per germline (reference sequence). CDR3 protein: CASSRLGRDTDTQYF. The DNA for the CDR3 is TGTGCCAGCAGCCGCCTAGGCAGGGACACAGATACGCAGTATTTT.

This clonotype was counted a few times. This chain links TRBV5-1 with TRBJ2-7; no clear D. The CDR3 totals 14 residues. In germline, CDR1 is SGHRS, CDR2 YFSETQ. V shed 1 base and J shed 0 bases, with 8 bases lying between them. As DNA, the CDR3 is TGCGCCAGCAGCTTGCAAGCGCACTCCTACGAGCAGTACTTC. Amino acids: CASSLQAHSYEQYF.

This clonotype was detected many times. A junction boundary mismatches the germline segment, possibly from a read error. The rearrangement links TRBV7-7 to TRBJ2-2, with a tentative D call TRBD1 (5 bases). Germline V gene data show CDR1 as SSHAT and CDR2 as FNYEAQ (reference sequence). The CDR3 is 13 amino acids. The CDR3 DNA reads TGTGCTAGCAGCAGACAGCTCACCGGGGAGCTGTTTTTT. Residues: CASSRQLTGELFF.

This clonotype was detected ten times or more. The chain recombines TRBV29-1 with TRBJ2-5; 8 bases match TRBD2. Germline V gives CDR1 SQVTM, CDR2 ANQGSEA. This CDR3 region has 13 residues. Germline trimming cut 6 bases from V and 1 base from J; bases unmatched to any gene: 4. CDR3 nucleotide sequence: TGCAGCGTCGGGGGGGACGGCCAAGAGACCCAGTACTTC. Protein: CSVGGDGQETQYF.

This clonotype has a count of ten or more. An end of the junction does not agree with germline; a read error may underlie this. The CDR3 DNA sequence: TGTGCCAGCAGCTTAGACGGGGGGCGCTCCGATATCTTC. Its protein is CASSLDGGRSDIF. V is TRBV7-9 and J is TRBJ2-1, with D possibly TRBD2 on 7 matching bases. The CDR3 runs 13 residues. In germline, CDR1 is SEHNR, CDR2 FQNEAQ (reference sequence).

The V gene is TRBV20-1, the J gene TRBJ2-1, with 9 bases lining up with TRBD2. The CDR3 has 14 amino acids. V shed 8 bases, J shed 4 bases, and the junction held 9 bases outside the gene matches. Per the germline V gene, CDR1 is DFQATT and CDR2 is SNEGSKA (reference sequence). CDR3 in amino acids: CSPLRSGSYNEQFF. The CDR3 nucleotides are TGCAGTCCCCTGCGTAGCGGGAGTTACAATGAGCAGTTCTTC.

At least ten counts were recorded for this clonotype. The chain joins TRBV4-3 to TRBJ2-3, with D perhaps matching TRBD1 (6 bases). Trimming took off 2 bases at V and 2 bases at J, with 8 bases between the two ends. This CDR3 region has 14 residues. CDR1 LGHNA and CDR2 YSLEER come from the germline V gene. For the CDR3, the DNA is TGCGCCAGCAGCCAAACAGGGTACACAGATACGCAGTATTTT. Its protein is CASSQTGYTDTQYF.

Many counts were recorded for this clonotype. V is TRBV20-1 and J is TRBJ2-7; possible D gene TRBD2, 6 bases. Germline lookup yields CDR1 DFQATT and CDR2 SNEGSKA (reference sequence). The V and J ends lost 2 bases and 1 base respectively, with 21 bases between them. This CDR3 spans 17 amino acids. As DNA, the CDR3 is TGCAGTGCTAGACGGAGGGCCCAGGGAGTCTGGTCCTACGAGCAGTACTTC. Its translation is CSARRRAQGVWSYEQYF.

This clonotype was recorded a few times. This chain connects TRBV12-3 or TRBV12-4 to TRBJ2-1; TRBD2 matches at 12 bases. The CDR3 has 14 amino acids. Trimming cost V 6 bases and J 7 bases; bases outside gene matches: 4. The CDR3 region is CASRLAGGHNEQFF. The CDR3 DNA is TGTGCCAGCAGGCTAGCGGGGGGGCATAATGAGCAGTTCTTC.